This passage covers 15 T cell receptor beta chains from one sample sequenced in a study of T cells in Graves' hyperthyroidism and ophthalmopathy. TCR beta CDR3 region amplification was performed from RNA transcripts. A set of HTBI primers served as the primers for a first-round RT-PCR of the TCR CDR3. Each CDR3 protein is one row after TCRdb ran MiXCR on the multiplex PCR reads. The sample holds about 320,000 distinct CDR3 sequences, roughly 17% seen once. The sequenced sample was blood. Receptor source: a young man with Graves' hyperthyroidism.

This clonotype appeared a few times. The V and J genes are TRBV7-2 and TRBJ1-1; D is ambiguous. Trimming stripped 2 bases from V and 0 bases from J, with 7 bases between. Germline CDR1 and CDR2: SGHTA and FQGNSA. CDR3 length: 14 residues. This CDR3 reads CASSLKHLNTEAFF. Here the CDR3 DNA reads TGTGCCAGCAGCTTAAAACACTTGAACACTGAAGCTTTCTTT.

The CDR3 sequence: CSARESAALDGYTF. The CDR3 bases are TGCAGTGCTAGAGAATCGGCGGCGCTCGATGGCTACACCTTC. The chain has TRBV20-1 and TRBJ1-2; the D is unclear. V lost 0 bases, J lost 6 bases, and 14 bases lay in between. Germline V gene lookup returns CDR1 DFQATT and CDR2 SNEGSKA (reference sequence). The CDR3 has 14 residues.

The sample holds many counts of this clonotype. The chain uses TRBV7-2 and TRBJ1-1; 7 bases match TRBD1. V dropped 2 bases and J dropped 2; count of bases not matched to a gene: 8. The CDR3 runs 16 residues. Germline V CDR1 and CDR2: SGHTA, FQGNSA. CDR3 in DNA: TGTGCCAGCAGCTTATCCTACGACAGGGTAAACACTGAAGCTTTCTTT. This sequence encodes CASSLSYDRVNTEAFF.

The genes are TRBV19 and TRBJ2-3; D is unresolved. The CDR3 is 14 amino acids. CDR1 is LNHDA and CDR2 is SQIVND in the germline V gene (reference sequence). V lost 5 bases to trimming and J lost 2 bases, with 11 bases between them. The DNA for the CDR3 is TGTGCCAGTAGTCCTCGTAGTCCCACAGATACGCAGTATTTT. Translated, it gives CASSPRSPTDTQYF.

V gene TRBV5-5 combines with J gene TRBJ2-2; the match to TRBD2 covers 13 bases. The V segment lost 3 bases and the J segment 7 bases; nucleotides outside the gene matches: 6. CDR1 is SGHKS, CDR2 YYEKEE, per germline (reference sequence). The CDR3 is 16 residues long. The CDR3 region has the DNA TGTGCCAGCAGCTACCAGGGGACTAGCGGGGTCGGGGAGCTGTTTTTT. Protein: CASSYQGTSGVGELFF.

At least ten counts were recorded for this clonotype. The chain employs TRBV12-3 or TRBV12-4 and TRBJ2-7; tentative D call: TRBD1 (6 bases). Trimming stripped 5 bases from V and 7 bases from J, with 15 bases between. The CDR3 contains 13 residues. CDR3: CASSDYRVREQYF. CDR3 in DNA: TGTGCCAGCAGTGACTACAGGGTGCGGGAGCAGTACTTC.

This clonotype came up many times. V and J are TRBV27 and TRBJ2-3, with TRBD1 identical over 7 bases. Germline values: CDR1 MNHEY, CDR2 SMNVEV (reference sequence). The CDR3 runs 16 residues. V lost 6 bases, J lost 4 bases, and 13 bases stayed unmatched. In nucleotides, the CDR3 is TGTGCCAGCAGAAGATGGGCTGACAGGGACCCAGATACGCAGTATTTT. This codes for CASRRWADRDPDTQYF.

The rearrangement joins TRBV30 to TRBJ1-2, with TRBD1 identical over 7 bases. CDR1 is GTSNPN and CDR2 is SVGIG in the germline V gene (reference sequence). Trimming took 2 bases from V and 0 from J; bases not matched to a gene: 15. This CDR3 is built from 18 residues. The CDR3 protein is CAWSPLRDSIPPNYGYTF. In DNA form, the CDR3 reads TGTGCCTGGAGTCCGCTCCGGGACAGCATTCCACCTAACTATGGCTACACCTTC.

There are a few counts of this clonotype. The chain recombines TRBV2 with TRBJ2-2; D is uncertain. V dropped 6 bases and J dropped 7 bases, with 12 bases sitting between them. The CDR3 is 13 residues long. The V gene's germline CDR1 is SNHLY and CDR2 FYNNEI. The CDR3 coding sequence is TGTGCCAGCAGAGTAAAGCAATACGGGGAGCTGTTTTTT. Translated, it gives CASRVKQYGELFF.

This sequence joins TRBV10-3 and TRBJ1-1; D remains ambiguous. CDR1 and CDR2 (germline): ENHRY, SYGVKD. This CDR3 comprises 14 residues. Trimming took off 2 bases at V and 2 bases at J, with 9 bases between the two ends. In DNA form, the CDR3 reads TGTGCCATCAGTGAGGCGGGAGGAAACACTGAAGCTTTCTTT. Translation gives CAISEAGGNTEAFF.

This clonotype was counted many times. This chain links TRBV3-1 with TRBJ2-3; the D is unclear. Trimming took off 4 bases at V and 4 bases at J, with 9 bases between the two ends. The CDR3 length is 13 residues. CDR1 and CDR2 from the germline V gene are LGHDT and YNNKEL (reference sequence). The CDR3 nucleotides read TGTGCCAGCAGCCCGTTGAGCCCAGATACGCAGTATTTT. Translated, it gives CASSPLSPDTQYF.

The CDR3 coding sequence is TGTGCCTGGGCCACGTCGGCCGATACGCAGTATTTT. Encoded protein: CAWATSADTQYF. This chain joins TRBV30 and TRBJ2-3; no reliable D call. Germline V gene data show CDR1 as GTSNPN and CDR2 as SVGIG (reference sequence). The CDR3 length is 12 residues. V lost 5 bases and J lost 6, with 12 bases in between.

This clonotype was found a few times. This chain joins TRBV27 and TRBJ1-4; D ambiguous. Deletions cut 6 bases from V and 4 bases from J, with 12 bases between. The CDR3 length is 14 residues. The germline gives CDR1 MNHEY, CDR2 SMNVEV (reference sequence). CDR3 amino acids: CASRSNGVNEKLFF. The CDR3, as DNA: TGTGCCAGCAGGTCAAACGGGGTTAATGAAAAACTGTTTTTT. Using reference TRBV27 and TRBJ1-4 for the parts outside the CDR3, the full variable domain is EAQVTQNPRYLITVTGKKLTVTCSQNMNHEYMSWYRQDPGLGLRQIYYSMNVEVTDKGDVPEGYKVSRKEKRNFPLILESPSPNQTSLYFCASRSNGVNEKLFFGSGTQLSVL.

This clonotype was recorded at least ten times. The genes are TRBV30 and TRBJ2-7; 10 nucleotides match TRBD1. Germline loops: CDR1 GTSNPN, CDR2 SVGIG (reference sequence). The CDR3 consists of 13 residues. Trimming took 5 bases from V and 6 from J; bases not matched to a gene: 7. The CDR3 coding sequence is TGTGCCTGGGCGGGACAGGGGTCCGCCGAGCAGTACTTC. Its protein is CAWAGQGSAEQYF.

This clonotype was observed a few times. V and J are TRBV4-2 and TRBJ1-2, with D uncertain. The CDR3 totals 14 residues. V gave up 6 bases and J gave up 7 bases, with 18 bases separating them. Germline V gene lookup returns CDR1 LGHNA and CDR2 YNFKEQ. CDR3 nucleotide sequence: TGTGCCAGCAGTCCCCTACCCCCGGACGGTGGCTACACCTTC. It yields the protein CASSPLPPDGGYTF.